These 25 T cell receptor beta chains originate from one sample sequenced in a study of T cells in Graves' hyperthyroidism and ophthalmopathy. RNA transcripts yielded amplified TCR beta CDR3 regions. First-round RT-PCR with HTBI primers amplified the TCR CDR3 region. Each CDR3 protein gets one entry after TCRdb re-called the multiplex PCR reads with MiXCR. The sample holds more than 450,000 distinct CDR3 sequences, 13% to 15% seen once. Sequenced input: blood. Source of these receptors: a woman in her 40s with Graves' hyperthyroidism.

The DNA for the CDR3 is TGTGCCAGCAGCCAAGGAAGAGAAGGGGCGGTCACCGGGGAGCTGTTTTTT. The encoded protein is CASSQGREGAVTGELFF. The chain carries TRBV3-1 and TRBJ2-2; the D gene is possibly TRBD1 (5 bases). V lost 1 base, J lost 4 bases, and 16 bases lay in between. The germline gives CDR1 LGHDT, CDR2 YNNKEL (reference sequence). The CDR3 is 17 residues long.

The sample holds a few counts of this clonotype. The chain uses TRBV9 and TRBJ1-4; no definite D call. V lost 4 bases and J lost 4, with 14 bases in between. CDR3 length: 15 amino acids. Germline V lookup: CDR1 SGDLS, CDR2 YYNGEE. DNA for the CDR3: TGTGCCAGCAGCCTCCAGGCGGGGTTTAATGAAAAACTGTTTTTT. Translated: CASSLQAGFNEKLFF.

Ten or more counts support this clonotype. The chain employs TRBV2 and TRBJ2-1, with TRBD2 as a possible D gene (6 bases). The ends were cut back, 11 bases at V and 3 bases at J, with 20 bases in the middle. This CDR3 region has 15 residues. Per germline, CDR1 SNHLY and CDR2 FYNNEI. The chain's CDR3 is CALLLGTFIYNEQFF. The DNA for the CDR3 is TGTGCCCTCCTGCTTGGGACTTTTATCTACAATGAGCAGTTCTTC.

In its sample, this clonotype was seen a few times. This sequence joins TRBV5-5 and TRBJ1-3; D is undetermined. Germline values: CDR1 SGHKS, CDR2 YYEKEE (reference sequence). The CDR3 runs 15 residues. V was cut by 0 bases and J by 5 bases, with 12 bases left in between. In DNA form, the CDR3 reads TGTGCCAGCAGCTTGGAAGTGGGATCAAGAAACACCATATATTTT. This gives the protein CASSLEVGSRNTIYF. The variable domain in full, with the rest retrieved from reference TRBV5-5 and TRBJ1-3, is DAGVTQSPTHLIKTRGQQVTLRCSPISGHKSVSWYQQVLGQGPQFIFQYYEKEERGRGNFPDRFSARQFPNYSSELNVNALLLGDSALYLCASSLEVGSRNTIYFGEGSWLTVV.

V and J are TRBV7-6 and TRBJ2-2, with TRBD2 as a possible D gene (5 bases). Between the trimmed V and J ends, which lost 1 base and 2 bases, there was a span of 14 bases. Germline V gives CDR1 SGHVS, CDR2 FNYEAQ. The CDR3 has 17 residues. The CDR3 spells CASSLGGWALNTGELFF. The CDR3, as DNA: TGTGCCAGCAGCTTAGGAGGGTGGGCTCTCAACACCGGGGAGCTGTTTTTT.

There are a few counts of this clonotype. This sequence joins TRBV6-1 and TRBJ2-7, with D possibly TRBD2 on 5 matching bases. Germline V gene sequence: CDR1 MNHNS, CDR2 SASEGT. Trimming removed 5 bases at V and 6 bases at J, with 17 bases between. CDR3 size: 14 residues. DNA of the CDR3: TGTGCCAGCAGTCGAGGTATGGGGAGCTCCGAGCAGTACTTC. Translated, it gives CASSRGMGSSEQYF.

The chain uses TRBV24-1 and TRBJ2-7, with TRBD1 identical over 7 bases. V was clipped by 1 base and J by 2 bases; unmatched bases: 4. Germline CDR1 and CDR2: KGHDR and SFDVKD. The CDR3 is made up of 15 amino acids. For the CDR3, the DNA is TGTGCCACCAGTGATTTACAGGGGAAGACCTACGAGCAGTACTTC. Encoded protein: CATSDLQGKTYEQYF.

This clonotype was seen at least ten times. The V and J genes are TRBV7-9 and TRBJ2-5; D remains unclear. The V gene's germline CDR1 is SEHNR and CDR2 FQNEAQ (reference sequence). Between the trimmed V and J ends, which lost 1 base and 4 bases, there was a span of 13 bases. This CDR3 is built from 15 residues. As DNA, the CDR3 is TGTGCCAGCAGCTTAGACCGGACGGGCGGAGAGACCCAGTACTTC. This sequence encodes CASSLDRTGGETQYF.

This clonotype came up many times. The chain couples TRBV11-3 to TRBJ2-1; possible D gene TRBD1, 5 bases. Trimming shortened V by 5 bases and J by 0 bases, and 29 bases separated the two germline ends. This CDR3 spans 21 amino acids. CDR1 and CDR2 from the germline V gene are SGHNT and YENEEA. This chain's CDR3 is CASSISSPLVRSGSSYNEQFF. The CDR3 nucleotides read TGTGCCAGCAGCATTAGTAGCCCGCTAGTTCGGTCAGGGTCCTCCTACAATGAGCAGTTCTTC.

In regard to this clonotype: A much larger clone lies a single base off, so this may be a read error. The V and J genes are TRBV6-2 or TRBV6-3 and TRBJ2-7; 8 bases line up with TRBD2. The CDR3 is 14 residues long. Germline values: CDR1 MNHEY, CDR2 SVGEGT. As DNA, the CDR3 is TGTGCCAGCAGCCCCCCTGCTAGCGGGCACGAGCGGTACTTC. It is translated as CASSPPASGHERYF.

This clonotype occurred a few times. This could be a read error, since a much larger clone is one nucleotide away. The chain uses TRBV6-1 and TRBJ2-1; D unclear. The CDR3 contains 11 residues. The V end lost 6 bases, the J end lost 4 bases, and 4 bases lay between the germline ends. The germline V gene has CDR1 MNHNS and CDR2 SASEGT. The CDR3 region is CASREYNEQFF. The CDR3, as DNA: TGTGCCAGCAGGGAATACAATGAGCAGTTCTTC.

As to this clonotype: A much larger clone lies one base from this, so it may be a read error. The chain employs TRBV29-1 and TRBJ2-5; 7 nucleotides align to TRBD2. The CDR3 contains 15 residues. The germline CDR1 and CDR2 sequences are SQVTM and ANQGSEA. J was trimmed by 1 base and V by 4 bases; bases with no gene match: 9. The CDR3 protein is CSVVGGGFFQETQYF. For the CDR3, the DNA is TGCAGCGTTGTAGGCGGGGGATTTTTCCAAGAGACCCAGTACTTC.

This clonotype was seen many times. This chain links TRBV20-1 with TRBJ2-5, with D unresolved. The V and J ends lost 0 bases and 2 bases respectively, with 10 bases between them. The germline gives CDR1 DFQATT, CDR2 SNEGSKA (reference sequence). The CDR3 runs 14 residues. The CDR3 bases are TGCAGTGCTAGAGATTTTAGAGGTCAAGAGACCCAGTACTTC. Translated: CSARDFRGQETQYF.

This clonotype was recorded at least ten times. The chain combines TRBV7-8 with TRBJ2-7; tentatively, D is TRBD1 or TRBD2 (7 bases each). The length of the CDR3 is 15 residues. The ends were cut back, 8 bases at V and 4 bases at J, with 21 bases in the middle. The germline gives CDR1 SGHVS, CDR2 FQNEAQ. The CDR3 protein is CASVGRGPSGYEQYF. The CDR3, as DNA: TGTGCCAGCGTGGGGAGGGGGCCGAGTGGTTACGAGCAGTACTTC. Supplemented by reference TRBV7-8 and TRBJ2-7, the full variable domain reads GAGVSQSPRYKVAKRGQDVALRCDPISGHVSLFWYQQALGQGPEFLTYFQNEAQLDKSGLPSDRFFAERPEGSVSTLKIQRTQQEDSAVYLCASVGRGPSGYEQYFGPGTRLTVT.

This clonotype has ten or more counts. The CDR3 region has the DNA TGTGCCAGCAGATACCCCAGGGAAGGCGAGACCCAGTACTTC. Translation gives CASRYPREGETQYF. The rearrangement links TRBV28 to TRBJ2-5; TRBD1 is a possible D gene (5 bases). CDR1 is MDHEN and CDR2 is SYDVKM in the germline V gene. V was shortened by 6 bases and J by 5 bases, with 16 bases between the two germline ends. The CDR3 is 14 amino acids.

This rearrangement joins TRBV20-1 to TRBJ2-7; D unresolved. CDR1 and CDR2 (germline): DFQATT, SNEGSKA (reference sequence). The V end was cut by 0 bases, the J end by 2 bases, with 11 bases between. CDR3 length equals 14 residues. DNA of the CDR3: TGCAGTGCTAGAGAAGTAGTCGGAACCTACGAGCAGTACTTC. It translates to CSAREVVGTYEQYF.

This clonotype was observed a few times. The rearrangement links TRBV19 to TRBJ2-1, with 9 bases matching TRBD1. Germline CDR1 and CDR2: LNHDA and SQIVND (reference sequence). Losses at the gene ends were 6 bases for V and 4 bases for J; bases not matched to a gene: 4. CDR3 size: 14 residues. Here the CDR3 reads CASRRDRAYNEQFF. The CDR3 coding sequence is TGTGCCAGTAGAAGGGACAGGGCTTACAATGAGCAGTTCTTC.

In its sample, this clonotype was seen a few times. The junction departs from the called germline gene at one end, perhaps through a read error. V and J are TRBV28 and TRBJ1-1; D is perhaps TRBD1 (5 bases). The germline V gene has CDR1 MDHEN and CDR2 SYDVKM. This CDR3 region has 15 residues. CDR3 sequence (DNA): TGTGCCAGCACCCCCGGCTCACTCATCTCCCGACAGCCTGTCTTT. This sequence encodes CASTPGSLISRQPVF.

Ten or more counts support this clonotype. CDR3 region: CAWTFGDRATQYF. CDR3 bases: TGTGCCTGGACCTTCGGGGACAGGGCCACCCAGTACTTC. The rearrangement uses TRBV30 and TRBJ2-5; 9 positions agree with TRBD1. The germline gives CDR1 GTSNPN, CDR2 SVGIG (reference sequence). V shed 4 bases, J shed 8 bases, and the junction held 8 bases outside the gene matches. This CDR3 comprises 13 residues. Supplemented by reference TRBV30 and TRBJ2-5, the full variable domain reads SQTIHQWPATLVQPVGSPLSLECTVEGTSNPNLYWYRQAAGRGLQLLFYSVGIGQISSEVPQNLSASRPQDRQFILSSKKLLLSDSGFYLCAWTFGDRATQYFGPGTRLLVL.

The genes are TRBV19 and TRBJ1-6, with D uncertain. V lost 5 bases and J lost 0, with 14 bases in between. Germline CDR1 and CDR2: LNHDA and SQIVND (reference sequence). The CDR3 spans 17 residues. The CDR3 nucleotides read TGTGCCAGTAGTCCGAGACACGAAAGCTCCTATAATTCACCCCTCCACTTT. Encoded protein: CASSPRHESSYNSPLHF.

This clonotype was seen at least ten times. The chain has TRBV12-3 or TRBV12-4 and TRBJ1-6; D gene uncertain. The CDR3 runs to 15 residues. V lost 3 bases and J lost 10, with 16 bases in between. The CDR3 loop is CASSLRVSGRSPLHF. The CDR3 region has the DNA TGTGCCAGCAGTTTGAGGGTTTCGGGCCGGTCACCCCTCCACTTT.

CDR3 residues: CASSLPTREGARQFF. CDR3 DNA: TGTGCCAGCAGTTTACCCACACGGGAGGGCGCACGGCAGTTCTTC. The rearrangement links TRBV6-2 or TRBV6-3 to TRBJ2-1; 8 bases map to TRBD2. CDR3 length: 15 amino acids. V was pared by 4 bases and J by 12 bases, with 14 bases of the junction left unmatched. CDR1 and CDR2 from the germline V gene are MNHEY and SVGEGT.

This clonotype was seen ten or more times. The chain carries TRBV30 and TRBJ2-7; possibly TRBD1 or TRBD2 for D (5 bases each). V dropped 3 bases and J dropped 0 bases, with 12 bases sitting between them. This CDR3 has 14 amino acids. Germline V gene data show CDR1 as GTSNPN and CDR2 as SVGIG (reference sequence). The chain's CDR3 is CAWRGRVSSYEQYF. The CDR3 nucleotides are TGTGCCTGGAGGGGGCGGGTGAGCTCCTACGAGCAGTACTTC.

To note about this clonotype: One end of the junction fails to match germline, which may point to a read error. The rearrangement uses TRBV3-1 and TRBJ1-5, with D perhaps matching TRBD1 (5 bases). The germline gives CDR1 LGHDT, CDR2 YNNKEL (reference sequence). CDR3 size: 15 residues. DNA for the CDR3: TGTGCCAGCAGCCAGGCAGGGACTAGCAATCAGCCCCGGCATTTT. Encoded protein: CASSQAGTSNQPRHF.

This clonotype was seen at least ten times. This sequence joins TRBV18 and TRBJ2-3; the match to TRBD2 covers 7 bases. The junction had 6 bases not matched to a gene; V was cut back by 0 bases and J by 3 bases. Germline CDR1 reads KGHSH; CDR2 reads LQKENI. This CDR3 region has 16 residues. For the CDR3, the DNA is TGTGCCAGCTCACCACCGATGCGGGGGACGACAGATACGCAGTATTTT. Encoded protein: CASSPPMRGTTDTQYF.